Following are 10 T cell receptor beta chains from one sample sequenced in a study of cytomegalovirus exposure and HLA in healthy donors. 60 Vbeta and 13 Jbeta primers were used in PCR. Clones were read by immunoSEQ multiplex PCR, and TCRdb kept only the in-frame ones, dropping some. The table lists around 100,000 clones. The sequenced material came from PBMCs. Receptors were obtained from a man aged 30 to 39 in good health and CMV-seronegative.

The V call is TRBV11-2, the J call TRBJ2-7; 10 bases align to TRBD1. Germline loops: CDR1 SGHAT, CDR2 FQNNGV. V was pared by 5 bases and J by 2 bases, with 3 bases of the junction left unmatched. This CDR3 has 14 residues. The CDR3 region has the DNA TGTGCCAGCAGCACCGGGACAGGGGCCTACGAGCAGTACTTC. Amino acid sequence: CASSTGTGAYEQYF.

A remark on this clone: The same CDR3 arises from other DNA sequences in this sample as well. The V and J genes are TRBV4-1 and TRBJ2-7; D possibly corresponds to TRBD1 (6 bases). The length of the CDR3 is 15 residues. V was clipped by 0 bases and J by 1 base, with 10 bases between them. Germline values: CDR1 MGHRA, CDR2 YSYEKL. CDR3 sequence (DNA): TGCGCCAGCAGCCAAGAGGGACAACTGTCCTACGAGCAGTACTTC. Translating gives CASSQEGQLSYEQYF.

This chain links TRBV6-1 with TRBJ1-4; D ambiguous. Germline-derived CDR1 and CDR2 are MNHNS and SASEGT. V lost 2 bases and J 12 bases, leaving 22 bases between the germline ends. This CDR3 is built from 16 residues. CDR3 sequence: CASSENAREAPKQLFF. The CDR3 DNA reads as TGTGCCAGCAGTGAAAACGCCCGGGAAGCCCCTAAACAACTGTTTTTT.

The chain uses TRBV6-5 and TRBJ2-7, with D perhaps matching TRBD1 (5 bases). The CDR3 runs to 14 residues. Germline V gene data show CDR1 as MNHEY and CDR2 as SVGAGI. Trimming pared 2 bases from V and 2 bases from J, leaving 10 bases between. The CDR3 bases are TGTGCCAGCAGTTACGGGTCAGGGACCTACGAGCAGTACTTC. Protein product: CASSYGSGTYEQYF.

V and J are TRBV5-1 and TRBJ2-6; TRBD2 is a possible D gene (5 bases). CDR1 SGHRS and CDR2 YFSETQ come from the germline V gene. The CDR3 totals 16 residues. Deletions cut 1 base from V and 1 base from J, with 9 bases between. The CDR3 reads CASSLTAASGANVLTF. CDR3 in DNA: TGCGCCAGCAGCTTGACAGCGGCTTCTGGGGCCAACGTCCTGACTTTC.

V is TRBV5-6 and J is TRBJ2-3; 12 bases match TRBD1. CDR3 size: 15 residues. J was trimmed by 4 bases and V by 4 bases; bases with no gene match: 4. CDR1 is SGHDT and CDR2 is YYEEEE in the germline V gene. CDR3 DNA sequence: TGTGCCAGCAGCGGGGACAGGGGGCGGCCAGATACGCAGTATTTT. Protein: CASSGDRGRPDTQYF.

The chain has TRBV25-1 and TRBJ2-7, with TRBD1 matching 7 bases. The germline gives CDR1 MGHDK, CDR2 SYGVNS. CDR3 size: 13 residues. Losses at the gene ends were 1 base for V and 6 bases for J; bases not matched to a gene: 3. DNA of the CDR3: TGTGCCAGCAGTGAATCTGGGACAGTCGAGCAGTACTTC. Amino acids: CASSESGTVEQYF.

CDR3 DNA sequence: TGTGCCAGCAGCTTACGGGCAGGGGAAGGCTACACCTTC. This sequence encodes CASSLRAGEGYTF. The V and J genes are TRBV7-2 and TRBJ1-2, with D perhaps TRBD1 (6 bases). This CDR3 contains 13 residues. Trimming cost V 2 bases and J 8 bases, with 12 bases left between them. In germline, CDR1 is SGHTA, CDR2 FQGNSA.

This chain connects TRBV11-3 to TRBJ1-1; 7 bases line up with TRBD1. From germline, CDR1 is SGHNT and CDR2 YENEEA. There are 13 residues in the CDR3. Trimming took 3 bases from V and 5 from J; bases not matched to a gene: 3. The CDR3 here is CASSFEGATEAFF. In nucleotides, the CDR3 is TGTGCCAGCAGCTTCGAGGGGGCTACTGAAGCTTTCTTT.

The CDR3 region is CASSLGGTSGTDTQYF. For the CDR3, the DNA is TGCGCCAGCAGCTTGGGTGGGACTAGCGGTACAGATACGCAGTATTTT. The chain links TRBV5-1 to TRBJ2-3, with 11 positions matching TRBD2. The CDR3 runs 16 residues. The germline CDR1 and CDR2 sequences are SGHRS and YFSETQ. With 0 bases clipped from V and 3 bases from J, the junction kept 3 bases outside the gene matches.